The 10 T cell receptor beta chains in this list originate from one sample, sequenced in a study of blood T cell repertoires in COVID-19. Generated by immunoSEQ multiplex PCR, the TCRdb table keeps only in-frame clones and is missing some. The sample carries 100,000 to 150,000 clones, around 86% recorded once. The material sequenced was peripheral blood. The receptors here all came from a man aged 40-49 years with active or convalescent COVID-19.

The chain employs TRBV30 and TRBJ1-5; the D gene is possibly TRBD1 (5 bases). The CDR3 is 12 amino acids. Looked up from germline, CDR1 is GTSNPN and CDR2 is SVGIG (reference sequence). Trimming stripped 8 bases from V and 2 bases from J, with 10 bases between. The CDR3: CAAAQGNQPQHF. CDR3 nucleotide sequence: TGTGCCGCGGCACAGGGCAATCAGCCCCAGCATTTT.

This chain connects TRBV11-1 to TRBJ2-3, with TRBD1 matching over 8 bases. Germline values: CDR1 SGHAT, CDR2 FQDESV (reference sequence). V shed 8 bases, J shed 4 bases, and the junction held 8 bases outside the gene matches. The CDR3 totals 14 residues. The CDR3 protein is CASDQTGGADTQYF. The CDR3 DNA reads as TGTGCCAGCGATCAAACAGGGGGAGCAGATACGCAGTATTTT. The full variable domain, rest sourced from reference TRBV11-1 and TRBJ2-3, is EAEVAQSPRYKITEKSQAVAFWCDPISGHATLYWYRQILGQGPELLVQFQDESVVDDSQLPKDRFSAERLKGVDSTLKIQPAELGDSAMYLCASDQTGGADTQYFGPGTRLTVL.

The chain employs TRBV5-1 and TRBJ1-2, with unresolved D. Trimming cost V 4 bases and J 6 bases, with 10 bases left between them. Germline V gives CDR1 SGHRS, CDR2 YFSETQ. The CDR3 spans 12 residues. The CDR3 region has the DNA TGCGCCAGCAGCCCCGACACGGATGGCTACACCTTC. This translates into CASSPDTDGYTF.

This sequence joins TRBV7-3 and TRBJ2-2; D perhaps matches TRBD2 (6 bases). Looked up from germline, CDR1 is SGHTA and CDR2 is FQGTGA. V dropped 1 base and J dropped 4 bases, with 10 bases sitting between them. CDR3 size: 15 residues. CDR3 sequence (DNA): TGTGCCAGCAGCTTAATGGGGGGATCCACCGGGGAGCTGTTTTTT. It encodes CASSLMGGSTGELFF.

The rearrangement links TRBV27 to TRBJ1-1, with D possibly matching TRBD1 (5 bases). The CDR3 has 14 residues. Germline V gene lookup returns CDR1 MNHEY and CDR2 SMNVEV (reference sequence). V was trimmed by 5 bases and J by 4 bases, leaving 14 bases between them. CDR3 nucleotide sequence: TGTGCCAGCAGTACCGACAGCCCCTTCACTGAAGCTTTCTTT. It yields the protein CASSTDSPFTEAFF.

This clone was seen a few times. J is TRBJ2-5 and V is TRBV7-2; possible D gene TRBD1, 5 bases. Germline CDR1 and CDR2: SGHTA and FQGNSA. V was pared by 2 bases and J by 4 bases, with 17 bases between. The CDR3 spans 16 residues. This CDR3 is CASSLTTGVMRETQYF. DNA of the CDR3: TGTGCCAGCAGCTTAACTACAGGAGTGATGCGAGAGACCCAGTACTTC.

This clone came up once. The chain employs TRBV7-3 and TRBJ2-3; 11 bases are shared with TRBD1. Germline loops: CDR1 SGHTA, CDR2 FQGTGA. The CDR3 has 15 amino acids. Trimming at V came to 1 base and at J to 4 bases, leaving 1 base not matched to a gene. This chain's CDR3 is CASSLMGQGADTQYF. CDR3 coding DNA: TGTGCCAGCAGCTTAATGGGACAGGGGGCAGATACGCAGTATTTT.

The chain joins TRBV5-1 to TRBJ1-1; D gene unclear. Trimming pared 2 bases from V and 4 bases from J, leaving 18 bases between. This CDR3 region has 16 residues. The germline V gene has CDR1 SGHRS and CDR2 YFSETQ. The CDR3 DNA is TGCGCCAGCAGCTTAGACACGACCAGGCGTAGCACTGAAGCTTTCTTT. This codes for CASSLDTTRRSTEAFF.

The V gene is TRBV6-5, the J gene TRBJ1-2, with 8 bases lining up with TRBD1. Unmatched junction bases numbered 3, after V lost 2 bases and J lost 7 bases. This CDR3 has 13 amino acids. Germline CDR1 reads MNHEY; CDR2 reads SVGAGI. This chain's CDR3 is CASSYLRGLGYTF. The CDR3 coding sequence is TGTGCCAGCAGTTACCTCAGGGGGCTTGGCTACACCTTC.

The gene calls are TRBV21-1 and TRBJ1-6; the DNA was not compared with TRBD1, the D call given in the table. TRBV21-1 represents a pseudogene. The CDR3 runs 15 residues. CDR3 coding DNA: TGTGCCAGCAGCTCCTCGGACAGCGATAATTCACCCCTCCACTTT. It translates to CASSSSDSDNSPLHF.